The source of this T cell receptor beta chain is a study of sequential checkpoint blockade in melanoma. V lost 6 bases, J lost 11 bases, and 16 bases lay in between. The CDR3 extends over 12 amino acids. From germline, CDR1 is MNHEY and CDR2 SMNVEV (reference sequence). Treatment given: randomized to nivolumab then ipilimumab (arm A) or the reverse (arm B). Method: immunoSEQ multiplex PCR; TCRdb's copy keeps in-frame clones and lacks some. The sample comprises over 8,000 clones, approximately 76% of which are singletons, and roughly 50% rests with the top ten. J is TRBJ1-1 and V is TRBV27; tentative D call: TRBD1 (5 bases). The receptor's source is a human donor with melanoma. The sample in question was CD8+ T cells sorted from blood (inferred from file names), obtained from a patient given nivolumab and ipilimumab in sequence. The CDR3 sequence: CASSPGGGMAFF. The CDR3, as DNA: TGTGCCAGCAGCCCCGGGGGGGGGATGGCTTTCTTT.